The T cell receptor (beta chain) under discussion was sequenced for a study of identical twins listed by TCRdb under 2016. Context from the whole study: The study deep-sequenced TCR alpha and beta repertoires from monozygotic twins, unrelated adults of various ages and cord blood to test whether fetal clonotypes persist. Replicate twin experiments were performed at different times using different library preparation protocols to rule out contamination.

There are a few counts of this clonotype. Its cognate antigen has yet to be identified. Base-call qualities are not available, and no considerably larger clone is one nucleotide away. Every donor was a healthy Caucasian. Three pairs of female monozygotic twins, all aged roughly 18 to 30 years, made up the twin cohort. Peripheral blood mononuclear cells were the source from which RNA for the TCR libraries was isolated. Trimming costs V 6 bases and J 5 bases, and their ends lie 14 bases apart. The CDR3 runs 12 residues from the cysteine to the phenylalanine. Only CDR3 DNA is held: 36 bases, read in frame from base 1. For CDR1 and CDR2, the germline V gene (reference sequence) lists DFQATT and SNEGSKA. The research as a whole found: Zero-insertion analyses could be partly confounded by invariant T cells such as MAIT and iNKT, though diverse VJ usage argued against such confounding for most clonotypes. A weaker excess of twin sharing was found in beta out-of-frame sequences because the signal-to-noise ratio was lowered by fewer shared sequences. Fewer insertions were carried by abundant cord blood beta clonotypes; a weaker similar trend was observed in young adult naive repertoires, while no such trend was observed in memory repertoires. Because the same donors could not be followed over many years, conclusions were based on cross-sectional statistical analysis. Compared with coincidental sharing between unrelated individuals, an excess of low generation-probability sequences was observed among out-of-frame TCR alpha sequences shared between twins. Recombination models systematically underestimated out-of-frame TCR alpha sharing in monozygotic twins but agreed with sharing between unrelated individuals.

Library preparation was by 5' RACE. The sequencing machine was an Illumina HiSeq 2000. A universal primer binding site was added through template switching, and the final cDNA carried a unique molecular identifier so that TCR cDNA molecules could be counted accurately. Specific primers in the conserved constant-segment region were used to synthesize first-strand cDNA for the TCR alpha and beta chains. To control for contamination, each cDNA library was double barcoded with a SMART-Mk sample barcode plus Illumina barcodes. Two successive PCR steps introduced TruSeq adapter sequences along with Illumina sample barcodes. The Illumina HiSeq platform was used with custom primers to sequence TCR alpha and beta cDNA libraries. The source study handled its data this way. MiGEC processed the raw reads to extract unique molecular identifiers, while MiXCR was used to determine the CDR3 positions. For each individual, recombination models were inferred using an EM algorithm with the repgenHMM and IGoR tools. Shared clonotype analysis was performed with the tcR package in R, normalizing sharing by the product of cloneset sizes. To study raw recombination without the effects of thymic and clonal selection, out-of-frame nonproductive sequences were analyzed. TCRdb passed the public sequencing reads through fastp at Q25 and MiXCR, retaining productive beta sequences. Rows merge per CDR3 protein into single entries with the most common DNA and genes. The V and J calls and clone size come from TCRdb's table, not from the authors' own analysis. This sample lists under 900,000 distinct CDR3 sequences; about 18% were detected once. Jointly, the top ten make up around 13% of the sample.

The sample was also reused in another study, on T cells expressing NK-cell markers. The second investigation adds: Three sorted T-cell subsets (CD3+CD56+NKG2C+, CD3+CD56+NKG2C- and CD3+CD56-NKG2C+) from fewer than 10 donors had their TCR beta-chain repertoires profiled. Among the eight sequenced donors, seven were HCMV-seropositive and one was HCMV-seronegative. To restrict sorting to alphabetaTCR-expressing T cells, an anti-gammadeltaTCR antibody was added in several experiments. In roughly six donors, the dominant CD3+CD56+NKG2C+ clonotypes were among the top 10 CD8+ clonotypes and accounted for about 1.0-7.5% of CD8+ T cells. Those dominant clonotypes were again the most abundant among CD3+CD56-NKG2C+ cells in four donors, at about 28.3-60.1%. Whether the expanded NKG2C-expressing T cell clones were specific for HCMV antigens was left unclear. Randomly selected healthy volunteers, three men and five women, were used as the eight sequenced donors. HCMV-specific IgG was detected in serum with a commercial ELISA kit to determine HCMV serostatus. For six donors, unsorted PBMC were also used to sequence bulk peripheral blood T-cell repertoires. Reads were demultiplexed and grouped by UMI with MIGEC, and clonotypes were assembled and quantified with MiTCR. Only TCR cDNA sequences supported by at least two reads were kept to exclude erroneous sequences. The tcR package was used for downstream repertoire analysis, with clonotypes matched between fractions based on CDR3 nucleotide sequence plus V segment. VDJmatch was used to annotate antigen specificity against VDJdb, with one amino acid substitution in CDR3 allowed.

This receptor was obtained from a woman aged 18 to 35 in good health. Sequencing used PBMCs. This chain is built from TRBV20-1 and TRBJ2-7, with TRBD1 as a weak D call on 5 bases. The CDR3 loop reads CSATTVAHEQYF. The DNA sequence follows: TGCAGTGCAACGACAGTAGCCCACGAGCAGTACTTC.